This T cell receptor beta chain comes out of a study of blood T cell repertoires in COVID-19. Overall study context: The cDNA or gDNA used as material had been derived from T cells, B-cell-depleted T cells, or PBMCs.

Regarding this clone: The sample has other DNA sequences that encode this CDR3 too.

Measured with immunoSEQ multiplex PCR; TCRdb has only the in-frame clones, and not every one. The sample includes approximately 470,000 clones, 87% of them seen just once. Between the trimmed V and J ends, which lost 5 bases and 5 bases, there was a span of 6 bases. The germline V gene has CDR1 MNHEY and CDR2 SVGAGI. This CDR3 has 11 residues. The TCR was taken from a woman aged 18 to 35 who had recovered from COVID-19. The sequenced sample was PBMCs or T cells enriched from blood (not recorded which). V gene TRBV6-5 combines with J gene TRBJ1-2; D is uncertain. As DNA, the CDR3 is TGTGCCAGCAGTCCGGGGTATGGCTACACCTTC. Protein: CASSPGYGYTF.